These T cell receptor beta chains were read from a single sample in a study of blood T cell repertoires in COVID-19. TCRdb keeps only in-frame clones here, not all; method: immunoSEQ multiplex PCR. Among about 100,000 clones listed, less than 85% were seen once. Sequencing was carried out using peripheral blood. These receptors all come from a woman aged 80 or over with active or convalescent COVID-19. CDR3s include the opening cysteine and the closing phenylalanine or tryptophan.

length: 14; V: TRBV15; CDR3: CATSQGGDNYGYTF
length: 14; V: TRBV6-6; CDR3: CASTILAGEGEQYF
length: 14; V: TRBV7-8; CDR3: CASSPGLVIGELFF
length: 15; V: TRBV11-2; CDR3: CASSLGQVRNTEAFF
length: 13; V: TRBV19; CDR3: CASTSGMLNEQFF
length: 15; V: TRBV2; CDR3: CASSEASQGDQPQHF
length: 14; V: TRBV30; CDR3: CATGTSGRTDTQYF
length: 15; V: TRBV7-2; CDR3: CASSLVRSGVNTIYF
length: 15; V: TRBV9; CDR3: CASSVSGGATGELFF
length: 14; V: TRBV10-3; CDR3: CAITGTSSYNEQFF
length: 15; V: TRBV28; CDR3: CASSSPRRASYEQYF
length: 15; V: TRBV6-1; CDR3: CASSEWRGTGTEAFF
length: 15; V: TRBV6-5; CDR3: CASSYSTRSTRGQYF
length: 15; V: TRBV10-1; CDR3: CASTQGGGFPDTQYF
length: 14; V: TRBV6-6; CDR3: CASSLGVLQETQYF
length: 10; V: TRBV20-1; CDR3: CSAWSSEQFF
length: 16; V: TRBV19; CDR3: CASTMSGRTGHNEQFF
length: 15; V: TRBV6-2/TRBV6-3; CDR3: CASSPPGHGAYEQYF
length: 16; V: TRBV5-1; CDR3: CASSLGLAGGRYEQYF
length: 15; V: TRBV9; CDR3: CASSPGLAGVETQYF
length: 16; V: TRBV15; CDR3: CATSRGRRAGGYEQYF
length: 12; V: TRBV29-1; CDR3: CSVASANYGYTF
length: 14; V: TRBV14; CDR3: CASSQTHALYEQYF
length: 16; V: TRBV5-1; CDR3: CASSLGDLASQETQYF
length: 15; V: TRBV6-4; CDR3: CASSEGGAAYNEQFF
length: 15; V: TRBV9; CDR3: CASSGRASPLSEQYF
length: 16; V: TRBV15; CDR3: CATSRDAAATNEKLFF
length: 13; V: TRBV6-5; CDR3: CAGGTSGSYEQFF
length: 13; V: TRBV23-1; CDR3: CASSQGLNTEAFF
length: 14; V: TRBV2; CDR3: CASHPRAPQGAQYF
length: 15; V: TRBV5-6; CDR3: CASSLIRAGDDEQFF
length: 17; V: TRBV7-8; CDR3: CASSLSVPGLLAGELFF
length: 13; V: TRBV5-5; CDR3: CASSPGGTDTQYF
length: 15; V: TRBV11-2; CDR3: CASSLVSGLGNTIYF
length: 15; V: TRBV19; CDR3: CASRPLGGSTDTQYF
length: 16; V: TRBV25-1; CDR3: CASSESRAGTSYEQYF
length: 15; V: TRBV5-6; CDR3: CASSLLGAANEKLFF
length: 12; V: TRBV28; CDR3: CATSRQGNEQFF
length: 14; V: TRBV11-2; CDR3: CASSLDGGTFTKDF
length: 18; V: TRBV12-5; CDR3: CASGLVSGRAIGGGELFF
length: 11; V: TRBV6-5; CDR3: CASKRLHEQFF